A single TCR beta chain is shown here with its context. Its antigen remains unknown. This sample was included in a study of T cell responses to AZD1222 COVID-19 vaccine. Study-level information: Timing groups of about 4 and about 12 weeks for second doses were pooled. General observations from the study: Spike-specific TCR repertoires showed rising breadth and depth after two AZD1222 doses. CD4 TCRs associated with vaccination spanned spike, dominating at 160-218 and 743-854. Reportedly, nearly half of unique spike TCRs recognized epitopes outside B.1.351/B.1.1.7 mutations.

Assay used: immunoSEQ multiplex PCR; TCRdb lists only in-frame clones, some missing. In the table there are about 100,000 clones, 92% of which are singletons. This CDR3 is built from 17 residues. J was trimmed by 2 bases and V by 10 bases; bases with no gene match: 17. Germline-derived CDR1 and CDR2 are KGHDR and SFDVKD. Sequencing used peripheral blood, obtained on day 0 of AZD1222 vaccination. The V call is TRBV24-1, the J call TRBJ2-5; TRBD1 agrees at 8 bases. This TCR was sampled from an adult in good health. CDR3 DNA: TGTGCCACTAAGGACAGGGACTCCCGCACGTCTCAAGAGACCCAGTACTTC. Its protein product is CATKDRDSRTSQETQYF.